These T cell receptor beta chains were read from a single sample in a study of T cell responses to AZD1222 COVID-19 vaccine. TCRdb's copy holds only in-frame clones and misses some; the assay was immunoSEQ multiplex PCR. The sample includes about 110,000 clones, 88% of them seen just once. Material: peripheral blood, obtained on day 0 of AZD1222 vaccination. The receptors were gathered from an adult in good health. Both conserved end residues are part of each CDR3. A D gene is named only where the DNA matches it firmly. Clone size is stated in some rows and not others, as once, few, many or a class when expanded.

abundance: -; j_gene: TRBJ1-1; v_gene: TRBV19; d_gene: TRBD1; CDR3nt: TGTGCCAGTAGTATAGGTACAGGGGCGGGGGGCACTGAAGCTTTCTTT; CDR3aa: CASSIGTGAGGTEAFF
abundance: -; j_gene: TRBJ2-5; v_gene: TRBV4-3; d_gene: -; CDR3nt: TGCGCCAGCAGCCAAGATGGCCAGGTGGGGGAGACCCAGTACTTC; CDR3aa: CASSQDGQVGETQYF
abundance: once; j_gene: TRBJ1-6; v_gene: TRBV28; d_gene: -; CDR3nt: TGTGCCAGCAGAACGGGACGGCTGGGTAGCCCCTATAATTCACCCCTCCACTTT; CDR3aa: CASRTGRLGSPYNSPLHF
abundance: -; j_gene: TRBJ1-5; v_gene: TRBV6-2/TRBV6-3; d_gene: TRBD1; CDR3nt: TGTGCCAGCAGTTACTCGATTTGGAAGGGGGCCAATCAGCCCCAGCATTTT; CDR3aa: CASSYSIWKGANQPQHF
abundance: -; j_gene: TRBJ2-7; v_gene: TRBV5-1; d_gene: -; CDR3nt: TGCGCCAGCAGCCTGGAGCGGACCTCCTACGAGCAGTACTTC; CDR3aa: CASSLERTSYEQYF
abundance: -; j_gene: TRBJ1-1; v_gene: TRBV11-2; d_gene: -; CDR3nt: TGTGCCAGCAGCTTGTCAGGGGCAACGAACACTGAAGCTTTCTTT; CDR3aa: CASSLSGATNTEAFF
abundance: -; j_gene: TRBJ1-1; v_gene: TRBV9; d_gene: -; CDR3nt: TGTGCCAGCAGCGTGGACCCTACAGGGCCGGGTGAAGCTTTCTTT; CDR3aa: CASSVDPTGPGEAFF
abundance: -; j_gene: TRBJ2-5; v_gene: TRBV5-1; d_gene: -; CDR3nt: TGCGCCAGCAGCCAGACACTCGCGGGAGAGACCCAGTACTTC; CDR3aa: CASSQTLAGETQYF
abundance: once; j_gene: TRBJ1-1; v_gene: TRBV5-1; d_gene: TRBD1; CDR3nt: TGCGCCAGCAGCCTCGGACAGGGTCGGGGAGCTTTCTTT; CDR3aa: CASSLGQGRGAFF
abundance: -; j_gene: TRBJ1-2; v_gene: TRBV3-1/TRBV3-2; d_gene: TRBD1; CDR3nt: TGTGCCAGCAGTTCACAGGGGAATGGCTACACCTTC; CDR3aa: CASSSQGNGYTF
abundance: -; j_gene: TRBJ1-2; v_gene: TRBV7-2; d_gene: TRBD1; CDR3nt: TGTGCCAGCAGCTTAGTGCCAGGGGGCAATTATGGCTACACCTTC; CDR3aa: CASSLVPGGNYGYTF
abundance: -; j_gene: TRBJ1-1; v_gene: TRBV7-9; d_gene: TRBD1; CDR3nt: TGTGCCAGCAGCCCCCAGGGACAGGACAGTGGGGAAGCTTTCTTT; CDR3aa: CASSPQGQDSGEAFF
abundance: -; j_gene: TRBJ2-1; v_gene: TRBV12-3/TRBV12-4; d_gene: -; CDR3nt: TGTGCCAGCAGTCGCCGGAGTGTGCAGTTCTTC; CDR3aa: CASSRRSVQFF
abundance: -; j_gene: TRBJ2-3; v_gene: TRBV7-8; d_gene: -; CDR3nt: TGTGCCAGCAGCCGTAGCACAGATACGCAGTATTTT; CDR3aa: CASSRSTDTQYF
abundance: -; j_gene: TRBJ1-6; v_gene: TRBV6-5; d_gene: -; CDR3nt: TGTGCCAGCAGTTACTCGAAAGGGTTTAATTCACCCCTCCACTTT; CDR3aa: CASSYSKGFNSPLHF
abundance: -; j_gene: TRBJ1-1; v_gene: TRBV6-6; d_gene: -; CDR3nt: TGTGCCACTATGAGGGGGTCGGGGGGTACTGAAGCTTTCTTT; CDR3aa: CATMRGSGGTEAFF
abundance: -; j_gene: TRBJ1-1; v_gene: TRBV18; d_gene: -; CDR3nt: TGTGCCAGCTCACCAGACAGGCGGGGGACTGAAGCTTTCTTT; CDR3aa: CASSPDRRGTEAFF
abundance: once; j_gene: TRBJ1-3; v_gene: TRBV6-6; d_gene: -; CDR3nt: TGTGCCAGCAGTTTGCAGGGGAGCTCTGGAAACACCATATATTTT; CDR3aa: CASSLQGSSGNTIYF
abundance: -; j_gene: TRBJ1-2; v_gene: TRBV30; d_gene: -; CDR3nt: TGTGCCTGGAGTGAAGACGGGAACTATGGCTACACCTTC; CDR3aa: CAWSEDGNYGYTF
abundance: -; j_gene: TRBJ1-6; v_gene: TRBV14; d_gene: -; CDR3nt: TGTGCCAGCAGCCAGACAGCGGGTCCTGGATCACCCCTCCACTTT; CDR3aa: CASSQTAGPGSPLHF
abundance: -; j_gene: TRBJ2-1; v_gene: TRBV7-3; d_gene: -; CDR3nt: TGTGCCAGCAGTAGCCAACCATTATCCTACAATGAGCAGTTCTTC; CDR3aa: CASSSQPLSYNEQFF
abundance: -; j_gene: TRBJ2-5; v_gene: TRBV6-6; d_gene: TRBD1; CDR3nt: TGTGCCAGCAGTTACTCGACAGGGGGCGAGACCCAGTACTTC; CDR3aa: CASSYSTGGETQYF
abundance: -; j_gene: TRBJ2-1; v_gene: TRBV13; d_gene: TRBD2; CDR3nt: TGTGCCAGCAGCTCGGGGGGGCCGGACAATGAGCAGTTCTTC; CDR3aa: CASSSGGPDNEQFF
abundance: -; j_gene: TRBJ1-3; v_gene: TRBV25-1; d_gene: -; CDR3nt: TGTGCCAGCGGGGACCTCTCTGGAAACACCATATATTTT; CDR3aa: CASGDLSGNTIYF
abundance: -; j_gene: TRBJ2-5; v_gene: TRBV27; d_gene: -; CDR3nt: TGTGCCAGCAGTGGGAGTGGGGAGACCCAGTACTTC; CDR3aa: CASSGSGETQYF
abundance: -; j_gene: TRBJ1-2; v_gene: TRBV6-4; d_gene: TRBD1; CDR3nt: TGTGCCAGCAGGGCGACAGGGTCCTATGGCTACACCTTC; CDR3aa: CASRATGSYGYTF
abundance: few; j_gene: TRBJ2-1; v_gene: TRBV20-1; d_gene: TRBD2; CDR3nt: TGCAGTGCTAGTTGGCTAGCGGGGTACAATGAGCAGTTCTTC; CDR3aa: CSASWLAGYNEQFF
abundance: -; j_gene: TRBJ1-2; v_gene: TRBV3-1/TRBV3-2; d_gene: -; CDR3nt: TGTGCCAGCAGCCAGCAGGGGTTGGGCTACACCTTC; CDR3aa: CASSQQGLGYTF
abundance: -; j_gene: TRBJ2-5; v_gene: TRBV5-8; d_gene: TRBD1; CDR3nt: TGTGCCAGCAGCAAGGACAGGGAAGAGACCCAGTACTTC; CDR3aa: CASSKDREETQYF
abundance: -; j_gene: TRBJ2-7; v_gene: TRBV28; d_gene: TRBD2; CDR3nt: TGTGCCAGCCAAACTAGCGGGGCCTACGAGCAGTACTTC; CDR3aa: CASQTSGAYEQYF
abundance: -; j_gene: TRBJ1-6; v_gene: TRBV7-2; d_gene: -; CDR3nt: TGTGCCAGCAGGGGGGCCTCCTATAATTCACCCCTCCACTTT; CDR3aa: CASRGASYNSPLHF
abundance: -; j_gene: TRBJ2-3; v_gene: TRBV18; d_gene: TRBD1; CDR3nt: TGTGCCAGCTCATCCGGGACAGGGGGCATTGATACGCAGTATTTT; CDR3aa: CASSSGTGGIDTQYF
abundance: once; j_gene: TRBJ2-3; v_gene: TRBV7-3; d_gene: -; CDR3nt: TGTGCCAGCAGCTTAGCGGGGGCCTCAGATACGCAGTATTTT; CDR3aa: CASSLAGASDTQYF
abundance: -; j_gene: TRBJ2-1; v_gene: TRBV5-6; d_gene: -; CDR3nt: TGTGCCAGCAGCTTGGGACGGTCCAACTACAATGAGCAGTTCTTC; CDR3aa: CASSLGRSNYNEQFF
abundance: -; j_gene: TRBJ2-6; v_gene: TRBV7-2; d_gene: -; CDR3nt: TGTGCCAGCAGCCCCCGGTATGGGGCCAACGTCCTGACTTTC; CDR3aa: CASSPRYGANVLTF
abundance: -; j_gene: TRBJ1-2; v_gene: TRBV7-8; d_gene: -; CDR3nt: TGTGCCAGCAGCTTAGCGGACAGTAACTATGGCTACACCTTC; CDR3aa: CASSLADSNYGYTF
abundance: -; j_gene: TRBJ2-3; v_gene: TRBV28; d_gene: TRBD1; CDR3nt: TGTGCCAGCAGCTCGGGACAGAACACAGATACGCAGTATTTT; CDR3aa: CASSSGQNTDTQYF
abundance: few; j_gene: TRBJ2-3; v_gene: TRBV15; d_gene: TRBD2; CDR3nt: TGTGCCACCAGCACAACTAGCGGGGGGGGGTCAGATACGCAGTATTTT; CDR3aa: CATSTTSGGGSDTQYF
abundance: once; j_gene: TRBJ2-1; v_gene: TRBV19; d_gene: TRBD1; CDR3nt: TGTGCCAGTAGTTACGGACAGGGAGTCAATGAGCAGTTCTTC; CDR3aa: CASSYGQGVNEQFF
abundance: -; j_gene: TRBJ1-6; v_gene: TRBV11-2; d_gene: TRBD1; CDR3nt: TGTGCCAGCAGCTTGGGGACAGGGGTGGTAGTTGATTCACCCCTCCACTTT; CDR3aa: CASSLGTGVVVDSPLHF
abundance: few; j_gene: TRBJ2-7; v_gene: TRBV27; d_gene: -; CDR3nt: TGTGCCACCAGGGACCCCTTTCTTTACGAGCAGTACTTC; CDR3aa: CATRDPFLYEQYF
abundance: -; j_gene: TRBJ2-6; v_gene: TRBV19; d_gene: TRBD1; CDR3nt: TGTGCCAGTAGTATAAGCGGAGGACAGGGGAGCTCTGGGGCCAACGTCCTGACTTTC; CDR3aa: CASSISGGQGSSGANVLTF
abundance: -; j_gene: TRBJ1-6; v_gene: TRBV4-3; d_gene: -; CDR3nt: TGCGCCAGCAGCTCTGGGGACACCCATAATTCACCCCTCCACTTT; CDR3aa: CASSSGDTHNSPLHF
abundance: -; j_gene: TRBJ2-3; v_gene: TRBV9; d_gene: TRBD1; CDR3nt: TGTGCCAGCAGCGTAGACAGGGGGCCCCCCACAGATACGCAGTATTTT; CDR3aa: CASSVDRGPPTDTQYF
abundance: -; j_gene: TRBJ2-5; v_gene: TRBV5-4; d_gene: -; CDR3nt: TGTGCCAGCAGCTTGGGACAGCTCCAAGAGACCCAGTACTTC; CDR3aa: CASSLGQLQETQYF
abundance: -; j_gene: TRBJ2-3; v_gene: TRBV2; d_gene: TRBD2; CDR3nt: TGTGCCAGCAGTGTCGTTAGCGGGGGCGACACAGATACGCAGTATTTT; CDR3aa: CASSVVSGGDTDTQYF
abundance: -; j_gene: TRBJ2-1; v_gene: TRBV7-9; d_gene: -; CDR3nt: TGTGCCAGCAGCTTAGACCCAGGGAGTCTTGAGCAGTTCTTC; CDR3aa: CASSLDPGSLEQFF
abundance: -; j_gene: TRBJ1-2; v_gene: TRBV18; d_gene: -; CDR3nt: TGTGCCAGCTCACCCCAGGATTCTCTCGCAACATATGGCTACACCTTC; CDR3aa: CASSPQDSLATYGYTF